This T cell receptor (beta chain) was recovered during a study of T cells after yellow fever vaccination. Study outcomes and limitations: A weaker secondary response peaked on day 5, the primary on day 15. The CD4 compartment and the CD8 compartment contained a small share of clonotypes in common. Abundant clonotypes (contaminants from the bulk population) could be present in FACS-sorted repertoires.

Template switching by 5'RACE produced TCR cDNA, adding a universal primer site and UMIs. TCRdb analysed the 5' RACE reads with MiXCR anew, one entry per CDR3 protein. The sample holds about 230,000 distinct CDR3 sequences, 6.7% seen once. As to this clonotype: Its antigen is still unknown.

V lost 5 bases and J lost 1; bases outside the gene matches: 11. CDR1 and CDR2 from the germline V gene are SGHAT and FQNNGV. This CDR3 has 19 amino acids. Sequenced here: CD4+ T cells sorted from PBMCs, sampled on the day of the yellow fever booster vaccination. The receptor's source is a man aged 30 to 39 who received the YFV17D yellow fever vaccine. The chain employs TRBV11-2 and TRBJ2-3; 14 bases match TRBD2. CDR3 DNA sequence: TGTGCCAGCAGCGGCGCCGGGACTAGCGGGAGATGGCGCACAGATACGCAGTATTTT. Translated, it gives CASSGAGTSGRWRTDTQYF.